The 18 T cell receptor beta chains reported below all come from one sample, sequenced in a study of OX40 agonist ivuxolimab in advanced cancers. Sequenced by immunoSEQ multiplex PCR; TCRdb stores in-frame clones only, minus some. Of 45,000 to 70,000 clones listed, around 89% are singletons. The sample was CD4+ or CD8+ T cells sorted from blood, taken in a trial of the OX40 agonist ivuxolimab. These receptors came from an adult with an advanced solid tumor such as melanoma, head and neck, liver or kidney cancer.

This chain links TRBV27 with TRBJ2-3; D not resolved. The germline gives CDR1 MNHEY, CDR2 SMNVEV (reference sequence). V was trimmed by 6 bases and J by 9 bases, leaving 13 bases between them. The CDR3 is 12 residues long. The CDR3 is CASSNPGKTQYF. As DNA, the CDR3 is TGTGCCAGCAGCAACCCGGGCAAAACGCAGTATTTT.

This chain joins TRBV5-4 and TRBJ1-5, with 8 bases aligning to TRBD1. This CDR3 has 17 amino acids. Losses at the gene ends were 0 bases for V and 3 bases for J; bases not matched to a gene: 8. Germline V gene sequence: CDR1 SGHNT, CDR2 YYREEE (reference sequence). The CDR3 DNA is TGTGCCAGCAGCTTGGAAAGGTCGGGACAGGTCAATCAGCCCCAGCATTTT. It specifies CASSLERSGQVNQPQHF.

The rearrangement uses TRBV6-5 and TRBJ2-6, with D uncertain. Deletions cut 5 bases from V and 0 bases from J, with 8 bases between. CDR3 size: 15 residues. Germline V gene data show CDR1 as MNHEY and CDR2 as SVGAGI. CDR3: CASSGRYSGANVLTF. The CDR3 DNA reads TGTGCCAGCAGTGGACGGTACTCTGGGGCCAACGTCCTGACTTTC.

This clone was seen once. This chain links TRBV2 with TRBJ1-1; no clear D gene. The CDR3 sequence is 13 residues long. Germline CDR1 SNHLY, CDR2 FYNNEI. Trimming took off 9 bases at V and 1 base at J, with 12 bases between the two ends. The CDR3 DNA reads TGTGCCAGTTCGAAGGCGAAGAACACTGAAGCTTTCTTT. Its translation: CASSKAKNTEAFF.

V is TRBV28 and J is TRBJ1-5, with no clear D. V was shortened by 7 bases and J by 4 bases, with 11 bases between the two germline ends. The CDR3 runs 13 residues. Looked up from germline, CDR1 is MDHEN and CDR2 is SYDVKM. The CDR3 loop reads CASIHGRNQPQHF. CDR3 nucleotide sequence: TGTGCCAGCATCCATGGGCGGAATCAGCCCCAGCATTTT.

The chain has TRBV2 and TRBJ2-5; tentatively, D is TRBD1 or TRBD2 (5 bases each). Germline lookup yields CDR1 SNHLY and CDR2 FYNNEI. Trimming removed 0 bases at V and 12 bases at J, with 14 bases between. The CDR3 covers 13 residues. The DNA for the CDR3 is TGTGCCAGCAGTGAAGCTTGGGGGACCCTCGAGTACTTC. Its translation: CASSEAWGTLEYF.

The V and J genes are TRBV5-1 and TRBJ2-1; 10 bases align to TRBD1. CDR3 length: 16 residues. J was trimmed by 2 bases and V by 4 bases; bases with no gene match: 6. Germline-derived CDR1 and CDR2 are SGHRS and YFSETQ. CDR3 loop: CASSPTGTGAYNEQFF. For the CDR3, the DNA is TGCGCCAGCAGCCCCACCGGGACAGGGGCCTACAATGAGCAGTTCTTC.

This clone was found a few times. The chain uses TRBV27 and TRBJ1-1; D is possibly TRBD1 (5 bases). V was trimmed by 6 bases and J by 5 bases, leaving 13 bases between them. The CDR3 totals 13 residues. The germline V gene encodes CDR1 MNHEY and CDR2 SMNVEV (reference sequence). The CDR3: CASRGREETEAFF. As DNA, the CDR3 is TGTGCCAGCAGGGGCAGGGAGGAGACTGAAGCTTTCTTT.

In its sample, this clone was seen once. J is TRBJ2-5 and V is TRBV14; D is unclear. The V end was cut by 0 bases, the J end by 9 bases, with 11 bases between. Per the germline V gene, CDR1 is SGHDN and CDR2 is FVKESK. The CDR3 sequence is 13 residues long. CDR3 amino acids: CASSQDRQGAQYF. CDR3 sequence (DNA): TGTGCCAGCAGCCAAGACCGGCAAGGTGCCCAGTACTTC.

The chain combines TRBV6-6 with TRBJ1-5; D is unclear. Trimming pared 2 bases from V and 4 bases from J, leaving 12 bases between. CDR1 is MNHNY and CDR2 is SVGAGI in the germline V gene (reference sequence). CDR3 length: 15 residues. CDR3 bases: TGTGCCAGCAGTTACGAAGCAGGAATGAATCAGCCCCAGCATTTT. This gives the protein CASSYEAGMNQPQHF.

The chain couples TRBV5-8 to TRBJ2-6; no clear D. The V gene's germline CDR1 is SGHTS and CDR2 YDEGEE. This CDR3 spans 14 amino acids. Trimming removed 2 bases at V and 0 bases at J, with 3 bases between. CDR3 bases: TGTGCCAGCAGCTTACTCTCTGGGGCCAACGTCCTGACTTTC. Translating gives CASSLLSGANVLTF.

In the case of this clone: The identical CDR3 is also encoded by other nucleotide sequences in the sample. The chain joins TRBV6-1 to TRBJ1-2; possible D gene TRBD1, 5 bases. The CDR3 length is 14 residues. The ends were cut back, 0 bases at V and 8 bases at J, with 13 bases in the middle. Germline V gene sequence: CDR1 MNHNS, CDR2 SASEGT. The CDR3 DNA follows: TGTGCCAGCAGTGAAGCCTCCGGCGGGGGGGGCTACACCTTC. It codes for CASSEASGGGGYTF.

The chain has TRBV5-1 and TRBJ1-1; 7 nucleotides align to TRBD1. Germline V gene sequence: CDR1 SGHRS, CDR2 YFSETQ. V shed 0 bases, J shed 0 bases, and the junction held 5 bases outside the gene matches. The CDR3 has 16 residues. The CDR3 spells CASSLGQGSMNTEAFF. DNA of the CDR3: TGCGCCAGCAGCTTGGGACAGGGCTCCATGAACACTGAAGCTTTCTTT.

This clone was observed a single time. The chain employs TRBV27 and TRBJ2-2; TRBD2 matches 7 bases. After removal of 2 bases from V and 4 bases from J, the junction contained 16 bases not matched to a gene. Germline-derived CDR1 and CDR2 are MNHEY and SMNVEV (reference sequence). CDR3 length: 19 amino acids. The CDR3 sequence: CASSLRARRAGVTTGELFF. CDR3 nucleotide sequence: TGTGCCAGCAGTTTACGCGCCCGCCGGGCGGGAGTGACCACCGGGGAGCTGTTTTTT.

This chain uses TRBV7-8 with TRBJ1-5; D not resolved. Germline values: CDR1 SGHVS, CDR2 FQNEAQ. V lost 3 bases, J lost 3 bases, and 9 bases lay in between. CDR3 length: 14 amino acids. The CDR3 coding sequence is TGTGCCAGCAGCTTTCAACGGCACAATCAGCCCCAGCATTTT. Translating it yields CASSFQRHNQPQHF. The whole variable domain, filled in from reference TRBV7-8 and TRBJ1-5, reads GAGVSQSPRYKVAKRGQDVALRCDPISGHVSLFWYQQALGQGPEFLTYFQNEAQLDKSGLPSDRFFAERPEGSVSTLKIQRTQQEDSAVYLCASSFQRHNQPQHFGDGTRLSIL.

This chain links TRBV10-3 with TRBJ1-3, with TRBD1 identical over 8 bases. CDR1 and CDR2 from the germline V gene are ENHRY and SYGVKD. The V segment lost 10 bases and the J segment 8 bases; nucleotides outside the gene matches: 13. CDR3 length: 14 residues. Here the CDR3 reads CATADRGKADTIYF. CDR3 bases: TGTGCCACCGCTGACAGGGGTAAGGCAGACACCATATATTTT.

V gene TRBV27 combines with J gene TRBJ2-3; D is perhaps TRBD2 (6 bases). The germline V and J ends were trimmed by 4 bases and 1 base, with 24 bases remaining between them. The germline V gene encodes CDR1 MNHEY and CDR2 SMNVEV (reference sequence). The CDR3 runs to 19 residues. CDR3 protein: CASSSTAGLGSGRTDTQYF. In DNA form, the CDR3 reads TGTGCCAGCAGTTCGACAGCGGGCCTAGGTAGCGGACGCACAGATACGCAGTATTTT.

The rearrangement joins TRBV7-9 to TRBJ2-1; D not certain. V was cut by 5 bases and J by 0 bases, with 14 bases left in between. The CDR3 is made up of 16 amino acids. Germline V CDR1 and CDR2: SEHNR, FQNEAQ (reference sequence). The CDR3 reads CASSPLLAGSYNEQFF. CDR3 sequence (DNA): TGTGCCAGCAGCCCTCTACTGGCTGGCTCCTACAATGAGCAGTTCTTC.